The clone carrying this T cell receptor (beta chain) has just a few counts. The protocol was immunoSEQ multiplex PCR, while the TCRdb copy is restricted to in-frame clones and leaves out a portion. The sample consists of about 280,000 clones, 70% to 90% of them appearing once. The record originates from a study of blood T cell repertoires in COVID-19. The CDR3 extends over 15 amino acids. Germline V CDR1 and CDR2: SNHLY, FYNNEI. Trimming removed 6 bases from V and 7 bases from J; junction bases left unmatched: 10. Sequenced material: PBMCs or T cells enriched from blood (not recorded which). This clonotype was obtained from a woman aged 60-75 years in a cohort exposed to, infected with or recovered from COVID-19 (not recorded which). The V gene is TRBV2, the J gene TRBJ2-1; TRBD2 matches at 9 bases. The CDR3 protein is CASSLAGDLRNEQFF. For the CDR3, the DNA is TGTGCCAGCAGCTTAGCGGGAGACCTAAGAAATGAGCAGTTCTTC.